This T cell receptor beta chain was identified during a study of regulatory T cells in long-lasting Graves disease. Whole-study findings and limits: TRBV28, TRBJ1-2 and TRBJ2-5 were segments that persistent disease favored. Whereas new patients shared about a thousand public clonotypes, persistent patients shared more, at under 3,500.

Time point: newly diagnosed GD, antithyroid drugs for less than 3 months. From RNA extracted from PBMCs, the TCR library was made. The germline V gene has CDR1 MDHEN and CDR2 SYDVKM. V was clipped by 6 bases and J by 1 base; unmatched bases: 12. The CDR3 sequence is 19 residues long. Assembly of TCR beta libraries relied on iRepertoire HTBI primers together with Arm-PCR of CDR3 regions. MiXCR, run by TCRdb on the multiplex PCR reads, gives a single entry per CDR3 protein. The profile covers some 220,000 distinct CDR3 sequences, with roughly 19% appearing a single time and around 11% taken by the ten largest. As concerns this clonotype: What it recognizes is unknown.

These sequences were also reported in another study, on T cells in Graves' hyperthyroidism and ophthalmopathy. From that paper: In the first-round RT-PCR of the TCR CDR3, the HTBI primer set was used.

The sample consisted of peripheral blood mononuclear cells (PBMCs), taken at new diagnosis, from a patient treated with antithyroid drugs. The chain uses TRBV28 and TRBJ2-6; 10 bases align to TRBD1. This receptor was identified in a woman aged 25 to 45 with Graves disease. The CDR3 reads CASRLVPGQGTSGANVLTF. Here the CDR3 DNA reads TGTGCCAGCAGACTGGTTCCGGGACAGGGGACGTCTGGGGCCAACGTCCTGACTTTC.